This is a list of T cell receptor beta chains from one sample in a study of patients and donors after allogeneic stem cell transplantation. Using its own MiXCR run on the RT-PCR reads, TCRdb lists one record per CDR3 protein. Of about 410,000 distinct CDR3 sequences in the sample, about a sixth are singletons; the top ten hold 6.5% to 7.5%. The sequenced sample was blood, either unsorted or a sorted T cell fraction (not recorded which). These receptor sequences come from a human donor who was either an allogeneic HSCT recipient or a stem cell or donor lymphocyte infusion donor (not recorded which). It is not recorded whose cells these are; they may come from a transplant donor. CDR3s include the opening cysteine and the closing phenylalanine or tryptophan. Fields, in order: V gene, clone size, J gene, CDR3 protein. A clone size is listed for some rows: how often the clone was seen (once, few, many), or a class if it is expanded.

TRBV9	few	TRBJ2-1	CASSGDSHAYNEQFF
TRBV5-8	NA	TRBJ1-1	CASSLHGAWTEAFF
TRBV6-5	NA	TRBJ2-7	CASSYISGIREQYF
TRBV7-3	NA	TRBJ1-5	CASSPDRKQPQHF
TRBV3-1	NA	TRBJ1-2	CASRQGGVGYYGYTF
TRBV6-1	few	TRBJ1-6	CASRPTGKGSPLHF
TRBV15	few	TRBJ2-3	CATSRDLLVPDTQYF
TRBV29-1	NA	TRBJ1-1	CSIVRGRTTEAFF
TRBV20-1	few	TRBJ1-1	CSGGVLQGAGAEAFF
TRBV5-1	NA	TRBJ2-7	CASSSEGTQLHEQYF
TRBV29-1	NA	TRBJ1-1	CSVEVQENTEAFF
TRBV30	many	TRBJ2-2	CACYPTNTGELFF
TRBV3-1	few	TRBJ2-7	CASTGRNYEQYF
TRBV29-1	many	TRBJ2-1	CSVGDRAYNEQFF
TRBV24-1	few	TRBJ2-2	CATSDLRVATGELFF
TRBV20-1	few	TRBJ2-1	CSGQGQNEQFF
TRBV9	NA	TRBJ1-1	CASSPQEAWNTEAFF